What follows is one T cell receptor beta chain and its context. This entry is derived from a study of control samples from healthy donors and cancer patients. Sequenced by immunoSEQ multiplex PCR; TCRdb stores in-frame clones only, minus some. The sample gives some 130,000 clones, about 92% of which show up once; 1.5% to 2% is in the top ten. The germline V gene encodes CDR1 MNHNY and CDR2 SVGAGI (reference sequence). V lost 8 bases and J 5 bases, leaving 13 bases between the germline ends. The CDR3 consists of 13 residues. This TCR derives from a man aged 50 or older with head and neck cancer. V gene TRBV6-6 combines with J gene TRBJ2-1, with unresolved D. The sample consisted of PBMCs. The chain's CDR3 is CASGKRRNNEQFF. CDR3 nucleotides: TGTGCCAGCGGTAAGAGGCGGAACAATGAGCAGTTCTTC.